A selection of T cell receptor beta chains follows, all from one sample in a study of neoadjuvant anti-PD-1 for oral cavity cancer. Some clones are missing from TCRdb's copy, which holds only in-frame ones; the method was immunoSEQ multiplex PCR. The profile shows 14,000 or so clones, around 70% of them singletons. The sample was PBMCs, taken before nivolumab (anti-PD-1) treatment. Source of these receptors: a person aged 40 to 85 with oral cavity squamous cell carcinoma. Each CDR3 is given without its conserved first and last residue. The order of the fields is J gene, V gene, CDR3 protein.

TRBJ1-4 | TRBV4-2 | ASSQDVLQPKLF
TRBJ2-1 | TRBV14 | ASSPFMLTYNEQF
TRBJ1-1 | TRBV6-1 | ASSRQEAF
TRBJ1-4 | TRBV19 | ASIGQVNNEKLF
TRBJ2-5 | TRBV25-1 | ASSAGKGWETQY
TRBJ2-2 | TRBV7-6 | ASSGGLNTGELF
TRBJ1-5 | TRBV6-6 | ASGAGDYQPQH
TRBJ1-3 | TRBV9 | ASSAPQGTGNTIY
TRBJ2-7 | TRBV5-1 | ASSSTGTSGIYEQY
TRBJ1-4 | TRBV25-1 | ASSEAQGGKEKLF
TRBJ1-1 | TRBV6-6 | ASKKGWMNTEAF
TRBJ1-2 | TRBV6-5 | ASWRSPNYGYT
TRBJ2-5 | TRBV10-3 | AISWTAQETQY
TRBJ1-2 | TRBV5-1 | ASSPFGNEGYGYT
TRBJ2-7 | TRBV30 | AWSALPGRISEQY
TRBJ2-5 | TRBV7-9 | ASSSGVGTQY
TRBJ2-5 | TRBV7-2 | ASSLVGQETQY
TRBJ2-3 | TRBV30 | AWRLAGASDTQY
TRBJ1-1 | TRBV6-1 | ASSALGRGEAF
TRBJ2-7 | TRBV6-1 | ASIGLYYEQY
TRBJ2-7 | TRBV19 | ASSTKTQGGEQY
TRBJ1-3 | TRBV28 | ASSTQGAGGNTIY
TRBJ1-2 | TRBV27 | ASSLEGSYGYT
TRBJ2-7 | TRBV5-1 | ASSLISMSASGGFYEQY
TRBJ1-1 | TRBV11-2 | ASSGRTAPSEAF
TRBJ2-1 | TRBV5-1 | ASSSRTSSSYNEQF
TRBJ2-7 | TRBV2 | ASSELRGGPYEQY
TRBJ2-3 | TRBV5-4 | ASSLEGADTQY
TRBJ1-6 | TRBV6-6 | ASSPRDRSPLH
TRBJ1-1 | TRBV10-2 | ASRAIPMNTEAF
TRBJ2-7 | TRBV5-1 | ASSSGTADTYEQY
TRBJ1-4 | TRBV27 | ASRTTNEKLF
TRBJ1-1 | TRBV10-1 | ASSPRGIPTEAF
TRBJ2-1 | TRBV4-1 | ASSQLLVNEQF
TRBJ1-5 | TRBV2 | ASSAGLWQPQH
TRBJ2-5 | TRBV5-1 | ASSSSGTSQETQY
TRBJ1-1 | TRBV11-1 | ASSLIFGGKNTEAF
TRBJ1-5 | TRBV5-1 | ASSLGGGGSNQPQH
TRBJ2-2 | TRBV7-9 | ASSLPGSGPGELF
TRBJ1-1 | TRBV12-5 | ASGLDTGNTEAF
TRBJ1-1 | TRBV29-1 | SAEGLEAF
TRBJ2-2 | TRBV13 | ASSPNDRVETGELF
TRBJ2-7 | TRBV7-9 | ASSSTGTADYEQY
TRBJ1-1 | TRBV5-6 | ASTPQGVNTEAF
TRBJ2-3 | TRBV6-5 | ASSGTSVSTDTQY
TRBJ2-7 | TRBV6-5 | ASSEAYYEQY
TRBJ2-7 | TRBV6-5 | ASSYRQLDEQY
TRBJ1-1 | TRBV27 | ASSTSPGQGLNTEAF
TRBJ2-5 | TRBV28 | ASSLLRGQSQETQY
TRBJ1-1 | TRBV19 | ASSGAEAF
TRBJ1-1 | TRBV6-5 | ASSYKRNTEAF
TRBJ1-2 | TRBV18 | ASSPGTGIPNYGYT
TRBJ2-1 | TRBV5-4 | ASSPGTSGYNEQF
TRBJ2-3 | TRBV6-1 | ASTPGQGKDTQY